A single T cell receptor beta chain is shown here with its context. Here immunoSEQ multiplex PCR was the method, and the copy in TCRdb shows in-frame clones only, minus some. The repertoire consists of tens of thousands of clones, with about 97% occurring once and the leading ten covering 0.25% to 0.35%. The sample originates from a study of technical replicates of blood from several donors. What was sequenced was T cells isolated from PBMCs. This sequence was found in a human donor in good health.

In nucleotides, the CDR3 is TGCGCCAGCAGCCCCATCGCAGGGGGAGAAGGGCAGCCCCAGCATTTT. Protein sequence: CASSPIAGGEGQPQHF. V and J are TRBV4-1 and TRBJ1-5; 7 bases match TRBD1. Germline V gene data show CDR1 as MGHRA and CDR2 as YSYEKL. The CDR3 length is 16 residues. V lost 4 bases and J lost 7; bases outside the gene matches: 13.